The T cell receptor (beta chain) under discussion was sequenced for a study of follicular helper T cells after annual influenza vaccination. Time point defined: 2015-2016 season, pre-vaccination. Study-wide results and limits: Yearly vaccinations repeatedly recalled conserved clonotypes in ICOS+CD38+ cTfh.

Sequencing of TCRB used Survey level resolution. The table came from immunoSEQ multiplex PCR; TCRdb's copy has only in-frame clones and leaves some out. The table records some 12,000 clones, roughly 80% of them present only once. V lost 5 bases and J lost 1, with 11 bases in between. Germline V gene sequence: CDR1 MNHEY, CDR2 SVGAGI. The CDR3 contains 14 residues. A remark on this clone: The target antigen is unknown.

The chain couples TRBV6-5 to TRBJ2-5; D uncertain. The sample consisted of CXCR5+ CD38- circulating T follicular helper cells from blood, taken on the day of influenza vaccination. Subset indicated: circulating Tfh, non-naive CD4+CXCR5+PD-1+ (ICOS+CD38+ or ICOS-CD38-). The sequence was obtained from an adult who received the influenza vaccine. This CDR3 reads CASSTDGVQETQYF. In DNA form, the CDR3 reads TGTGCCAGCAGTACCGATGGTGTCCAAGAGACCCAGTACTTC.